Presented here are 9 T cell receptor beta chains from one specimen sequenced in a study of blood T cell repertoires in COVID-19. Libraries were prepared by immunoSEQ multiplex PCR; TCRdb keeps only in-frame clonotypes and omits some of them. Of some 260,000 clones listed, around 86% are singletons. The sample was PBMCs or T cells enriched from blood (not recorded which). These receptors were obtained from a man aged 35 to 55 who had recovered from COVID-19.

The chain employs TRBV25-1 and TRBJ2-7; D might be TRBD2 (5 bases). Germline CDR1 is MGHDK and CDR2 is SYGVNS. This CDR3 comprises 15 residues. V shed 3 bases and J shed 1 base, with 13 bases lying between them. The CDR3 is CASSDCRTSSYEQYF. The CDR3 region has the DNA TGTGCCAGCAGTGACTGTCGGACTTCTTCCTACGAGCAGTACTTC.

This chain uses TRBV2 with TRBJ2-1; 13 positions agree with TRBD2. V lost 6 bases and J lost 4; bases outside the gene matches: 3. Per the germline V gene, CDR1 is SNHLY and CDR2 is FYNNEI. There are 15 residues in the CDR3. The DNA of the CDR3 is TGTGCCAGCAGGGGGACTAGCGGGGCTTACAATGAGCAGTTCTTC. It codes for CASRGTSGAYNEQFF.

The chain employs TRBV7-9 and TRBJ1-1; D is unclear. Germline V CDR1 and CDR2: SEHNR, FQNEAQ (reference sequence). With 5 bases removed from V and 1 base from J, the gap between germline ends came to 5 bases. The CDR3 extends over 12 amino acids. This CDR3 is CASSHRNTEAFF. Written as DNA, the CDR3 is TGTGCCAGCAGCCACAGGAACACTGAAGCTTTCTTT.

The chain carries TRBV7-3 and TRBJ2-7, with TRBD1 identical over 7 bases. The CDR3 loop spans 15 amino acids. Germline V gene data show CDR1 as SGHTA and CDR2 as FQGTGA. V lost 5 bases, J lost 0 bases, and 7 bases stayed unmatched. The chain's CDR3 is CASSPGQPPSYEQYF. The DNA of the CDR3 is TGTGCCAGCAGCCCGGGACAGCCCCCCTCCTACGAGCAGTACTTC.

This chain joins TRBV6-6 and TRBJ1-2; D not resolved. Germline-derived CDR1 and CDR2 are MNHNY and SVGAGI (reference sequence). The CDR3 is 15 residues long. V lost 2 bases to trimming and J lost 3 bases, with 13 bases between them. The DNA of the CDR3 is TGTGCCAGCAGTTACCCTCCCCCGGTAGACTATGGCTACACCTTC. Its protein is CASSYPPPVDYGYTF.

V is TRBV5-1 and J is TRBJ1-2; maybe TRBD1 (6 bases). In germline, CDR1 is SGHRS, CDR2 YFSETQ. V was clipped by 0 bases and J by 14 bases, with 11 bases between them. This CDR3 is built from 11 residues. The CDR3 reads CASSLAGTKTF. The CDR3 DNA is TGCGCCAGCAGCTTGGCGGGGACAAAGACCTTC.

The CDR3 reads CASSTGRTLFASQTDTQYF. The CDR3 DNA reads TGTGCCAGTAGTACGGGGAGAACACTTTTCGCCTCTCAAACAGATACGCAGTATTTT. V and J are TRBV19 and TRBJ2-3, with D perhaps matching TRBD2 (5 bases). V was shortened by 4 bases and J by 3 bases, with 26 bases between the two germline ends. Germline V gene lookup returns CDR1 LNHDA and CDR2 SQIVND (reference sequence). The length of the CDR3 is 19 residues.

The J gene is TRBJ2-7, the V gene TRBV5-1, with 9 bases fitting TRBD1. CDR1 is SGHRS and CDR2 is YFSETQ in the germline V gene. The CDR3 is made up of 12 amino acids. Trimming cost V 3 bases and J 6 bases; bases outside gene matches: 1. Here the CDR3 reads CASSWDRVEQYF. Written as DNA, the CDR3 is TGCGCCAGCAGCTGGGACAGGGTCGAGCAGTACTTC.

This chain uses TRBV7-2 with TRBJ2-3; D is perhaps TRBD2 (7 bases). There are 14 residues in the CDR3. Germline V lookup: CDR1 SGHTA, CDR2 FQGNSA. Trimming pared 4 bases from V and 4 bases from J, leaving 12 bases between. CDR3 in amino acids: CASSWGGLADTQYF. The DNA of the CDR3 is TGTGCCAGCAGCTGGGGGGGCCTGGCAGATACGCAGTATTTT.